This TCR beta chain is drawn from a study of T cell repertoires in cytomegalovirus infection. In the study overall: Indicated by public TCR beta signatures were CMV infection and matching HLA type. Broader study findings: It was HLA-C-restricted CMV-specific TCR beta clonotypes that dominated the response ex vivo.

This clonotype was picked up many times. What it binds is unknown. V was trimmed by 2 bases and J by 1 base, leaving 8 bases between them. CDR1 and CDR2 (germline): GTSNPN, SVGIG (reference sequence). The CDR3 consists of 13 residues. MiXCR was run by TCRdb on the reads, yielding one entry per CDR3 protein. The sample holds fewer than 200,000 distinct CDR3 sequences, approximately 9.7% seen once. The chain recombines TRBV30 with TRBJ1-1; D remains ambiguous. Sequencing input: PBMCs. The source is a human donor in good health (CMV status not recorded). Some clones in this sample may be carry-over from other donors' samples. CDR3 sequence reads: CAWSQWENTEAFF. The DNA for the CDR3 is TGTGCCTGGAGTCAGTGGGAGAACACTGAAGCTTTCTTT. The whole variable domain, filled in from reference TRBV30 and TRBJ1-1, reads SQTIHQWPATLVQPVGSPLSLECTVEGTSNPNLYWYRQAAGRGLQLLFYSVGIGQISSEVPQNLSASRPQDRQFILSSKKLLLSDSGFYLCAWSQWENTEAFFGQGTRLTVV.